This T cell receptor (beta chain) came from a study of Ad26.COV2.S vaccination and SARS-CoV-2 variants. On the study more broadly: Ad26.COV2.S arm of COV1001 included the donor. Dosing was one shot or two shots 56 days apart. Study findings and constraints: The study found higher spike-specific TCR breadth in vaccine than placebo recipients.

Turning to this clone: As yet, its antigen is unknown.

The V and J ends lost 4 bases and 7 bases respectively, with 11 bases between them. The CDR3 contains 13 residues. Germline-derived CDR1 and CDR2 are MDHEN and SYDVKM. Using immunoSEQ multiplex PCR, the repertoire was profiled, and TCRdb retains in-frame clones only, with some absent. The data show a few hundred thousand clones, roughly 84% seen once. The treatment was: 15 to 20 received Ad26.COV2.S at low or high dose, single or two shots; a few received placebo; per-sample allocation not given. The samples date from day 63 after the first vaccine or placebo injection. Wuhan-strain SARS-CoV-2 spike was expressed by the Ad26 vector that made up the vaccine.

This receptor was identified in a person between 18 and 65 years old who received the Ad26.COV2.S COVID-19 vaccine or a placebo. The chain combines TRBV28 with TRBJ1-3; no clear D gene. Specimen: peripheral blood, collected in a trial of Ad26.COV2.S vaccine versus placebo. CDR3 in DNA: TGTGCCAGCAGTTGGACCGTAAGCAACACCATATATTTT. Amino acid sequence: CASSWTVSNTIYF.